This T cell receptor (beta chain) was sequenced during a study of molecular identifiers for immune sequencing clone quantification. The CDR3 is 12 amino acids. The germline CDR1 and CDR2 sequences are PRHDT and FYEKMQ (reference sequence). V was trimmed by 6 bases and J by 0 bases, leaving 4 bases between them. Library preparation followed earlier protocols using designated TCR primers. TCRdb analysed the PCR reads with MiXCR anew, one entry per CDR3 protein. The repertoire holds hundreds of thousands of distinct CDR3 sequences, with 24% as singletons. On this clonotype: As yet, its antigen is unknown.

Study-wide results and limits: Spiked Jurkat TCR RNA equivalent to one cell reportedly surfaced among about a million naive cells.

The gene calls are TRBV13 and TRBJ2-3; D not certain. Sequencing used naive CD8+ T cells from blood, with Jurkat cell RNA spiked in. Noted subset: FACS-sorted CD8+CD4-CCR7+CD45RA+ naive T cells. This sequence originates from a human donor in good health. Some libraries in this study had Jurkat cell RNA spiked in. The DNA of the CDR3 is TGTGCCAGCAGGATGAGCACAGATACGCAGTATTTT. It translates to CASRMSTDTQYF.